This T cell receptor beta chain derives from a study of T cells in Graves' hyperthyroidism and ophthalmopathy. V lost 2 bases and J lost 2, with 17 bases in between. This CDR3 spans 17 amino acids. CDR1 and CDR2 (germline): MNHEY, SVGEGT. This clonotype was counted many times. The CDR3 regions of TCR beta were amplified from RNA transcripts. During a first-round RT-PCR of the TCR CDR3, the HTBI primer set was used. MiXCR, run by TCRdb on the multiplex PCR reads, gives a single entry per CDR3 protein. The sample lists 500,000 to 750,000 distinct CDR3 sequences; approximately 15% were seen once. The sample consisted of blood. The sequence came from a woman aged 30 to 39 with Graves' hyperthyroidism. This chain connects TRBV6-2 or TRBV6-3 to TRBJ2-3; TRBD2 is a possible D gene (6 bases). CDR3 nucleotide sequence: TGTGCCAGCAGTTACGGACCGACTAGGAGCAACACAGATACGCAGTATTTT. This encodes CASSYGPTRSNTDTQYF.